This T cell receptor beta chain was captured by sequencing in a study of blood T cells in healthy people across ages (dated by TCRdb to the mid-2010s). Background on the whole study: In model experiments, template switching captured about one uniquely barcoded TCR beta cDNA molecule for every two T cells. Using the same blood draw, the study looked at two additional independent replicas of 1 million unique cDNA reads for two donors, one aged 18 to 30 and the other aged 80 or older. The donors were divided into four age groups: young (average roughly 15 years), middle-aged (almost 40), aged (roughly 66) and long-lived (around 87). To avoid experimental bias, donors of different ages were distributed randomly across sequencing lanes. The study measured age-related changes in TCR beta repertoire diversity using deep sequencing normalized with unique cDNA molecular identifiers.

Library creation used 5' RACE. The sequencer was an Illumina HiSeq 2500. The second PCR ran for roughly 7 to 12 cycles and used a J-beta primer mix along with a sample-barcoded 5' primer. A template-switch 5' adaptor carrying 12 random nucleotides introduced a unique molecular identifier onto each TCR beta cDNA molecule. At least 3 million CDR3-containing paired-end reads were obtained from each sample. The Mint cDNA synthesis kit, primed by a TRBC-specific oligonucleotide, was used to synthesize first-strand cDNA from all RNA. After uracil-DNA glycosylase treatment, a first 18-cycle PCR used universal primers M1SS and BC2_uni_R on all cDNA. Per the authors' processing: Each sample was normalized by randomly selecting 1 million high-quality reads, each carrying a distinct molecular identifier. Reads sharing molecular identifiers were discarded rather than binned into consensus sequences. MiTCR, with a Q25 quality threshold and the strictest error-elimination algorithm, was used for CDR3 identification, clonotype clustering and error correction. A nonparametric unseen species model using Euler transformation provided a lower-bound estimate of total TCR beta diversity. TCRdb reran the public reads through fastp at Q25 and MiXCR, keeping productive beta chains. A single entry per CDR3 protein holds the most common genes and DNA from its merged rows. TCRdb, not the original authors, processed these V and J calls. The table for this sample lists more than 1,400,000 distinct CDR3 sequences; 42% of them were counted only once. Of the sample, roughly 8.2% falls within the top ten clones.

The CDR3 numbers 15 residues from cysteine through phenylalanine. Only the CDR3 part of the read is kept: 45 bases, read in frame from the first base. Trimming costs V 3 bases and J 0 bases, and their ends lie 12 bases apart. The germline V gene (reference sequence) specifies MNHNY as CDR1 and SVGAGI as CDR2. Study-wide findings and limitations: As age increased, observed TCR beta diversity per million T cells dropped in a roughly linear way, and a significant reduction was already evident by age 40. Compared with the aged group, the long-lived group had more naive CD4+ T cells, fewer expanded clones and increased TCR diversity, suggesting age selection. Bulk unsorted PBMC profiling prevented conclusive comparison of naive and antigen-experienced compartments. Total diversity estimates from one million sequenced T cells were considered lower bounds and underestimates. There was a strong correlation between observed TCR beta diversity and the percentage of naive T cells measured by flow cytometry. The CMV infection status of donors was not known, potentially confounding age-related changes in expanded clonotypes.

The roughly 42 donors, aged roughly 6 to 95 years, were systemically healthy Caucasian individuals from Russia. Each donor gave roughly 9.5 milliliters of peripheral blood, collected into EDTA-treated Vacutainer tubes. Ficoll-Paque density-gradient centrifugation was used to isolate PBMCs, with at least 6.5 million per sample. Total RNA, at least 6 micrograms per sample, was extracted from PBMCs with Trizol reagent. For every donor, an aliquot of PBMCs went through flow cytometry to measure the percentages of naive CD45RAhigh/CD27high T cells. This clonotype was detected a few times. Its antigen remains undetermined. No qualities accompany the bases; no much larger clone lies one base away.

The rearranged segments are TRBV6-6 and TRBJ2-7; tentative D gene TRBD1, with 6 bases matching. This sequence originates from a woman in her late teens or twenties in good health. Sequencing input: blood. The encoded CDR3 is CASSYSRDTSYEQYF. The DNA is as follows: TGTGCCAGCAGTTATTCCCGGGACACCTCCTACGAGCAGTACTTC.